The clone carrying this T cell receptor beta chain appeared once. The V and J ends lost 3 bases and 0 bases respectively, with 8 bases between them. The length of the CDR3 is 14 residues. Germline V CDR1 and CDR2: LNHDA, SQIVND (reference sequence). The sample comes from a study of CD8+ T cells in alopecia areata. Study summary: It was oral tofacitinib, at 5 to 10 mg twice daily, that treated patients received.

As the sequencing template, cDNA was produced by extracting RNA and reverse transcribing it. Sequenced by immunoSEQ multiplex PCR; TCRdb stores in-frame clones only, minus some. Counted here are 140,000 to 150,000 clones, 51% occurring once; the ten biggest clones make up 0.95% to 1%. The origin of this receptor is a human donor with alopecia areata. The material sequenced was CD4+ T cells sorted from blood, taken at week 0. The rearrangement joins TRBV19 to TRBJ2-5, with D possibly matching TRBD2 (6 bases). CDR3 loop: CASSMRDNQETQYF. The CDR3 DNA follows: TGTGCCAGTAGTATGCGGGATAACCAAGAGACCCAGTACTTC. Using reference TRBV19 and TRBJ2-5 for the parts outside the CDR3, the full variable domain is DGGITQSPKYLFRKEGQNVTLSCEQNLNHDAMYWYRQDPGQGLRLIYYSQIVNDFQKGDIAEGYSVSREKKESFPLTVTSAQKNPTAFYLCASSMRDNQETQYFGPGTRLLVL.